There are many counts of the clone carrying this T cell receptor beta chain. Antigen: not known. 5'RACE employing 10-nucleotide random UMIs yielded the cDNA. TCRdb ran MiXCR on the 5' RACE reads and lists one entry per CDR3 protein. The sample has approximately 100,000 distinct CDR3 sequences, about a tenth seen once. The data were taken from a study of neurological immune-mediated disorders. Study-wide results and caveats: Expanded clones shared no identical CDR3 amino acid sequences across subjects, which suggested private TCR-beta repertoires in all groups.

The time point denotes: longitudinal time-point 3. Germline V gene sequence: CDR1 SGHRS, CDR2 YFSETQ. Trimming pared 0 bases from V and 3 bases from J, leaving 14 bases between. The CDR3 runs to 16 residues. The sequencing input was PBMCs. The sequence came from a female donor with HTLV-1-associated myelopathy (HAM/TSP). The chain recombines TRBV5-1 with TRBJ2-3, with D hard to call. This chain's CDR3 is CASSLGAFSGTDTQYF. The CDR3, as DNA: TGCGCCAGCAGCTTGGGGGCCTTCTCTGGGACAGATACGCAGTATTTT.